Each of the 29 T cell receptor beta chains below was sequenced from the same sample in a study of cytomegalovirus exposure and HLA in healthy donors. Measured with immunoSEQ multiplex PCR; TCRdb has only the in-frame clones, and not every one. The repertoire has fewer than 120,000 clones, over 75% of them found once; the top ten carry 1.4%. Sequenced sample: PBMCs. Source of these receptors: a woman younger than 45 in good health and CMV-seropositive.

The CDR3 sequence: CASSLTGNQPQHF. In DNA form, the CDR3 reads TGTGCCAGCAGCTTAACAGGCAATCAGCCCCAGCATTTT. The chain employs TRBV7-2 and TRBJ1-5; the D is unclear. CDR3 length equals 13 residues. Germline V lookup: CDR1 SGHTA, CDR2 FQGNSA. Trimming removed 2 bases at V and 2 bases at J, with 4 bases between.

V is TRBV19 and J is TRBJ1-3, with 7 bases matching TRBD1. The J segment lost 1 base and the V segment lost 5 bases, leaving 2 bases of the junction unmatched. The CDR3 spans 14 residues. Germline V gene sequence: CDR1 LNHDA, CDR2 SQIVND (reference sequence). For the CDR3, the DNA is TGTGCCAGTAGTCCACAGGGGTCTGGAAACACCATATATTTT. As protein: CASSPQGSGNTIYF.

DNA of the CDR3: TGTGCCAGCAGCTTATCAGGGTGGAACTACACCTTC. It encodes CASSLSGWNYTF. The chain links TRBV7-3 to TRBJ1-2; D perhaps matches TRBD1 (5 bases). This CDR3 has 12 amino acids. Germline V CDR1 and CDR2: SGHTA, FQGTGA. Trimming took off 2 bases at V and 10 bases at J, with 11 bases between the two ends.

The genes are TRBV12-5 and TRBJ1-2; perhaps TRBD1 as D (5 bases). CDR1 and CDR2 (germline): LGHNT, FRNRAP. The CDR3 is made up of 18 amino acids. The V end was cut by 0 bases, the J end by 5 bases, with 22 bases between. CDR3 coding DNA: TGTGCTAGTGGTTTGGTCCCACCTGGGTCAGGGAATAGGTATGGCTACACCTTC. Residues: CASGLVPPGSGNRYGYTF.

This sequence joins TRBV5-1 and TRBJ2-1; 10 bases fit TRBD2. Germline CDR1 reads SGHRS; CDR2 reads YFSETQ. CDR3 size: 15 residues. The V and J ends lost 0 bases and 6 bases, in that order; junction bases with no gene match: 3. CDR3 DNA sequence: TGCGCCAGCAGCTTGGTAAGCGGGAGGGTCAATGAGCAGTTCTTC. Amino acid sequence: CASSLVSGRVNEQFF.

This chain joins TRBV5-1 and TRBJ1-4; 10 bases are shared with TRBD1. V shed 4 bases and J 6 bases; nucleotides not matched to a gene: 15. Germline V gives CDR1 SGHRS, CDR2 YFSETQ. The CDR3 is 18 amino acids. CDR3 nucleotides: TGCGCCAGCAGCCCCGGAGATTACCCGGGACAGGGGTATGAAAAACTGTTTTTT. It yields the protein CASSPGDYPGQGYEKLFF.

The CDR3 here is CASSQERTALSGNTIYF. The CDR3 region has the DNA TGTGCCAGCAGCCAAGAGCGGACAGCCCTCTCTGGAAACACCATATATTTT. The rearrangement links TRBV4-2 to TRBJ1-3; possible D gene TRBD1, 6 bases. This CDR3 has 17 residues. Germline CDR1 and CDR2: LGHNA and YNFKEQ. The V end lost 0 bases, the J end lost 0 bases, and 12 bases lay between the germline ends.

The J gene is TRBJ2-5, the V gene TRBV27, with a tentative D call TRBD1 (6 bases). Trimming shortened V by 8 bases and J by 4 bases, and 14 bases separated the two germline ends. CDR1 and CDR2 (germline): MNHEY, SMNVEV (reference sequence). The CDR3 totals 13 residues. The CDR3 region has the DNA TGTGCCAGCTCCAGGGGCCTTGGAGAGACCCAGTACTTC. Amino acid sequence: CASSRGLGETQYF.

This clone was detected only once. The gene calls are TRBV4-1 and TRBJ2-2; TRBD1 agrees at 8 bases. CDR3 length: 16 amino acids. Looked up from germline, CDR1 is MGHRA and CDR2 is YSYEKL. After removal of 4 bases from V and 1 base from J, the junction contained 5 bases not matched to a gene. In nucleotides, the CDR3 is TGCGCCAGCAGCCGCCTAGGACAGGGGAACACCGGGGAGCTGTTTTTT. It yields the protein CASSRLGQGNTGELFF.

Concerning this clone: The junction and the germline gene differ at one end; a read error may be behind it. The V and J genes are TRBV7-7 and TRBJ1-6; TRBD1 matches at 9 bases. Germline V lookup: CDR1 SSHAT, CDR2 FNYEAQ (reference sequence). The CDR3 runs to 18 residues. The chain's CDR3 is CASSPAGMPGQGNSPLHF. As DNA, the CDR3 is TGTGCTAGCAGCCCAGCCGGAATGCCGGGACAGGGTAATTCACCCCTCCACTTT.

The rearrangement links TRBV18 to TRBJ2-7; D is perhaps TRBD2 (6 bases). Trimming removed 4 bases from V and 0 bases from J, with 19 bases in between. The germline V gene encodes CDR1 KGHSH and CDR2 LQKENI. CDR3 length equals 17 residues. The CDR3 DNA reads TGTGCCAGCTCACGAGGAGGGAGACAGAGCAGCTCCTACGAGCAGTACTTC. This gives the protein CASSRGGRQSSSYEQYF. The complete variable domain, with remaining parts taken from reference TRBV18 and TRBJ2-7, reads NAGVMQNPRHLVRRRGQEARLRCSPMKGHSHVYWYRQLPEEGLKFMVYLQKENIIDESGMPKERFSAEFPKEGPSILRIQQVVRGDSAAYFCASSRGGRQSSSYEQYFGPGTRLTVT.

The genes are TRBV6-5 and TRBJ2-7; 9 positions agree with TRBD1. Trimming took 5 bases from V and 4 from J; bases not matched to a gene: 9. The CDR3 consists of 15 residues. Germline-derived CDR1 and CDR2 are MNHEY and SVGAGI. CDR3 DNA sequence: TGTGCCAGCAGTGCTCCGGGACAGGGTAATTACGAGCAGTACTTC. This translates into CASSAPGQGNYEQYF.

J is TRBJ2-7 and V is TRBV11-2, with D maybe TRBD1 (5 bases). The CDR3 consists of 14 residues. CDR1 is SGHAT and CDR2 is FQNNGV in the germline V gene. V gave up 3 bases and J gave up 0 bases, with 9 bases separating them. The CDR3: CASSFKTGSYEQYF. DNA for the CDR3: TGTGCCAGCAGCTTCAAAACAGGCTCCTACGAGCAGTACTTC.

J is TRBJ2-5 and V is TRBV5-6, with 8 positions matching TRBD2. Germline trimming cut 2 bases from V and 0 bases from J; bases unmatched to any gene: 6. The CDR3 has 16 residues. The germline V gene has CDR1 SGHDT and CDR2 YYEEEE. The CDR3: CASSFGASGYQETQYF. CDR3 DNA sequence: TGTGCCAGCAGCTTTGGGGCTAGCGGGTACCAAGAGACCCAGTACTTC.

The V call is TRBV4-3, the J call TRBJ2-1; unclear D gene. Trimming pared 4 bases from V and 9 bases from J, leaving 13 bases between. The CDR3 has 13 residues. In germline, CDR1 is LGHNA, CDR2 YSLEER. The CDR3 coding sequence is TGCGCCAGCAGCCCACTTTTAACTGGTGAGCAGTTCTTC. Its translation is CASSPLLTGEQFF.

The J gene is TRBJ2-7, the V gene TRBV27; D perhaps matches TRBD1 (7 bases). V was pared by 3 bases and J by 3 bases, with 18 bases between. CDR3 length: 16 amino acids. Germline V gene sequence: CDR1 MNHEY, CDR2 SMNVEV (reference sequence). The CDR3 DNA is TGTGCCAGCAGTTTTGCCGGGGCAGGGGGGATCTACGAGCAGTACTTC. Protein: CASSFAGAGGIYEQYF.

The chain is built from TRBV5-1 and TRBJ2-2; 8 bases align to TRBD1. Germline-derived CDR1 and CDR2 are SGHRS and YFSETQ. The CDR3 has 16 residues. Trimming took 0 bases from V and 7 from J; bases not matched to a gene: 8. For the CDR3, the DNA is TGCGCCAGCAGCTTGGAACCCAGGGGGCGAATCGGGGAGCTGTTTTTT. Its protein product is CASSLEPRGRIGELFF. Variable domain in full (rest from reference TRBV5-1 and TRBJ2-2): KAGVTQTPRYLIKTRGQQVTLSCSPISGHRSVSWYQQTPGQGLQFLFEYFSETQRNKGNFPGRFSGRQFSNSRSEMNVSTLELGDSALYLCASSLEPRGRIGELFFGEGSRLTVL.

V is TRBV28 and J is TRBJ2-1; TRBD2 matches at 8 bases. Per the germline V gene, CDR1 is MDHEN and CDR2 is SYDVKM. The CDR3 contains 14 residues. J gave up 5 bases and V 2 bases, and 2 bases lay outside the gene matches. The CDR3 spells CASSLPGGNNEQFF. DNA of the CDR3: TGTGCCAGCAGTTTACCGGGAGGGAACAATGAGCAGTTCTTC.

The chain recombines TRBV28 with TRBJ2-1; 11 positions match TRBD2. The CDR3 runs 17 residues. Germline V gene lookup returns CDR1 MDHEN and CDR2 SYDVKM. V was pared by 1 base and J by 11 bases, with 13 bases of the junction left unmatched. The CDR3 DNA reads as TGTGCCAGCAGTTTATCCCCTACTAGCGGGAGAGAGGTCAAGCAGTTCTTC. This sequence encodes CASSLSPTSGREVKQFF.

The V call is TRBV15, the J call TRBJ2-2; a weak D match, TRBD1 (5 bases). The V end was cut by 4 bases, the J end by 2 bases, with 11 bases between. Germline V lookup: CDR1 LNHNV, CDR2 YYDKDF (reference sequence). The CDR3 consists of 15 residues. The CDR3 protein is CATSTIDSNTGELFF. CDR3 sequence (DNA): TGTGCCACCAGCACTATCGACAGTAACACCGGGGAGCTGTTTTTT.

The V and J genes are TRBV18 and TRBJ2-3; D is possibly TRBD1 (5 bases). V was pared by 1 base and J by 2 bases, with 10 bases between. The CDR3 runs 15 residues. The germline gives CDR1 KGHSH, CDR2 LQKENI. The CDR3 loop reads CASSPLQGSTDTQYF. Written as DNA, the CDR3 is TGTGCCAGCTCACCACTTCAGGGCTCCACAGATACGCAGTATTTT.

Here the CDR3 reads CASKTPGGSGYTF. The CDR3 bases are TGTGCCAGCAAGACTCCGGGGGGTAGCGGCTACACCTTC. This rearrangement joins TRBV6-5 to TRBJ1-2; D perhaps matches TRBD1 (5 bases). Germline V gene sequence: CDR1 MNHEY, CDR2 SVGAGI. V lost 7 bases to trimming and J lost 8 bases, with 17 bases between them. The CDR3 has 13 residues.

V and J are TRBV5-4 and TRBJ2-3; the match to TRBD1 covers 7 bases. The V gene's germline CDR1 is SGHNT and CDR2 YYREEE (reference sequence). CDR3 size: 14 residues. Germline trimming cut 4 bases from V and 3 bases from J; bases unmatched to any gene: 5. The CDR3 DNA reads TGTGCCAGCAGCCAGAAGGGGGCGACAGATACGCAGTATTTT. Protein: CASSQKGATDTQYF. The whole variable domain, remainder taken from reference TRBV5-4 and TRBJ2-3, is ETGVTQSPTHLIKTRGQQVTLRCSSQSGHNTVSWYQQALGQGPQFIFQYYREEENGRGNFPPRFSGLQFPNYSSELNVNALELDDSALYLCASSQKGATDTQYFGPGTRLTVL.

This sequence joins TRBV2 and TRBJ1-5; no clear D gene. This CDR3 region has 13 residues. V was cut by 7 bases and J by 4 bases, with 11 bases left in between. The germline V gene encodes CDR1 SNHLY and CDR2 FYNNEI. CDR3: CASNGGLNQPQHF. The CDR3 nucleotides read TGTGCCAGCAATGGAGGGCTGAATCAGCCCCAGCATTTT. Together with reference TRBV2 and TRBJ1-5, the CDR3 gives the full variable domain: EPEVTQTPSHQVTQMGQEVILRCVPISNHLYFYWYRQILGQKVEFLVSFYNNEISEKSEIFDDQFSVERPDGSNFTLKIRSTKLEDSAMYFCASNGGLNQPQHFGDGTRLSIL.

The chain carries TRBV20-1 and TRBJ2-1; TRBD2 matches at 7 bases. The V segment lost 5 bases and the J segment 10 bases; nucleotides outside the gene matches: 5. The germline V gene has CDR1 DFQATT and CDR2 SNEGSKA (reference sequence). The CDR3 is 11 amino acids. The CDR3, as DNA: TGCAGTGCTCCCCTACTAGCGGAGCAGTTCTTC. This sequence encodes CSAPLLAEQFF.

The genes are TRBV5-6 and TRBJ1-1; the match to TRBD1 covers 9 bases. V was clipped by 4 bases and J by 4 bases; unmatched bases: 17. The CDR3 has 18 residues. Germline V CDR1 and CDR2: SGHDT, YYEEEE. CDR3 nucleotide sequence: TGTGCCAGCAGCCTAGGGACAGGGATATGGGGTAGTACCACTGAAGCTTTCTTT. This translates into CASSLGTGIWGSTTEAFF.

The chain uses TRBV10-2 and TRBJ2-1; 7 bases fit TRBD2. The CDR3 has 16 residues. Germline V gene sequence: CDR1 WSHSY, CDR2 SAAADI. V lost 2 bases to trimming and J lost 2 bases; unmatched junction nucleotides: 6. CDR3 bases: TGCGCCAGCAGTGAGCGGCGGGGGTCCACCTACAATGAGCAGTTCTTC. Translated, it gives CASSERRGSTYNEQFF.

V usage is TRBV9 and J usage is TRBJ2-7, with TRBD2 identical over 9 bases. CDR3 size: 15 residues. After removal of 4 bases from V and 5 bases from J, the junction contained 10 bases not matched to a gene. CDR1 and CDR2 (germline): SGDLS, YYNGEE. The CDR3 sequence: CASSPGTSGRDEQYF. The CDR3 nucleotides are TGTGCCAGCAGCCCCGGCACTAGCGGGCGGGACGAGCAGTACTTC.

The count of this clone is one. The chain uses TRBV7-3 and TRBJ2-2; 8 bases match TRBD2. The V gene's germline CDR1 is SGHTA and CDR2 FQGTGA. CDR3 length: 15 amino acids. Trimming took 2 bases from V and 3 from J; bases not matched to a gene: 2. The chain's CDR3 is CASSLLAGYTGELFF. In DNA form, the CDR3 reads TGTGCCAGCAGCTTATTAGCGGGGTACACCGGGGAGCTGTTTTTT.